This T cell receptor (beta chain) was identified during a study of blood T cell repertoires in COVID-19 (dated by TCRdb to 2019 to 2021). Context from the whole study: Samples covering the acute and convalescent phases of COVID-19 were provided by collaborators in the United States, Italy and Spain. The material from the prospective study consisted of cDNA or gDNA derived from T cells, B-cell-depleted T cells, or PBMCs. The dataset comprised deeply sampled blood TCRbeta repertoires from subjects exposed to, actively infected with, or recovered from COVID-19. The repertoires were released in a freely available public database intended as a resource for research on the immune response to SARS-CoV-2. Samples were obtained from the ongoing ImmuneRACE study (first 160 participants) and from roughly 1,300 subjects provided by 6 global collaborators. A de-identified subject ID, COVID-19 status, age in years and sex were almost always included in the sample metadata. Where available, HLA class I and class II types were obtained from metadata supplied by the sample provider rather than from assay-based typing. Here is what the overall study found, with its caveats: Clinical and demographic metadata were provided uncurated, with the amount varying by source and participant.

The immunoSEQ Assay, a bias-controlled multiplex PCR, was used to amplify TCRbeta CDR3 regions from genomic DNA. The published analysis was carried out like this. The number of nucleated cells in each sample was estimated by amplification of reference gene primers within the assay. To quantify the absolute abundance of each unique TCRbeta CDR3 rearrangement, sequence reads were collapsed and filtered. For each sample, productive Simpson clonality was calculated as the square root of Simpson's diversity index over productive rearrangements. TCRdb carries this immuneACCESS record with in-frame sequences only. Its versions omit some clonotypes, under half of them owing to an unresolved V gene in the studies checked, with the rest unexplained. V and J calls and clone size are copied from that table; D and trimming were computed from the DNA. The sample has fewer than 500,000 clones on record, over 85% of them singletons. The ten largest clones represent 0.8% to 0.85% of the sample.

One collaborating source in Seattle enrolled patients during active infection and followed them longitudinally through the course of disease. Each collaborating institution followed its own protocols to collect whole blood in K2EDTA tubes. Collaborator samples were shipped for TCRbeta analysis as frozen whole blood, isolated PBMCs, or DNA extracted from either sample type. CDR1 and CDR2 were assigned from the germline V gene as MGHDK and SYGVNS. The CDR3 contains 13 residues, cysteine and phenylalanine counted. Kept here is only the CDR3 DNA, which spans 39 bases and is read in frame from base 1. V drops 4 bases and J drops 1 base, leaving 5 bases in between. This clone was seen only once. The clone's antigen remains unknown. One base away there is no much larger clone; base qualities are not given.

The source is a man between 18 and 35 years old with COVID-19, enrolled during active disease. Rearrangement joined TRBV25-1 to TRBJ1-3; the D segment cannot be called with confidence. Material: peripheral blood. The CDR3 reads CASSAGSGNTIYF. The nucleotide sequence reads TGTGCCAGCAGTGCGGGGTCTGGAAACACCATATATTTT.